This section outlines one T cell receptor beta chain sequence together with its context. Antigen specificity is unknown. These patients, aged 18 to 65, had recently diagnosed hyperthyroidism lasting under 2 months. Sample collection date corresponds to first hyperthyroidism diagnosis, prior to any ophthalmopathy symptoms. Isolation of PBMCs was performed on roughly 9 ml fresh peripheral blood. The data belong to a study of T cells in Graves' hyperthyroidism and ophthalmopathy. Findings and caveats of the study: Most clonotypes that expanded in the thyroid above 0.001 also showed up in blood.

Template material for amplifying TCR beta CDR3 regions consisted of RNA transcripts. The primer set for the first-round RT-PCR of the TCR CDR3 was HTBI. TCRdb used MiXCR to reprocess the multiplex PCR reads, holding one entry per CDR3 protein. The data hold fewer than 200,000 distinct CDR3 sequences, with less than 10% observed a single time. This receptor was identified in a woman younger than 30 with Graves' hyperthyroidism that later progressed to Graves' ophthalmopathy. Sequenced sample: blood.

CDR3 nucleotide sequence: TGCGCCAGCACCCGAGGGGGGGGCTATGAAAAACTGTTTTTT. It specifies CASTRGGGYEKLFF. V is TRBV5-1 and J is TRBJ1-4, with D possibly TRBD1 on 6 matching bases. There are 14 residues in the CDR3. Germline CDR1 and CDR2: SGHRS and YFSETQ. The ends were cut back, 6 bases at V and 6 bases at J, with 15 bases in the middle. The variable domain in full, completed from reference TRBV5-1 and TRBJ1-4, reads KAGVTQTPRYLIKTRGQQVTLSCSPISGHRSVSWYQQTPGQGLQFLFEYFSETQRNKGNFPGRFSGRQFSNSRSEMNVSTLELGDSALYLCASTRGGGYEKLFFGSGTQLSVL.